The 15 T cell receptor beta chains reported below all come from one sample, sequenced in a study of blood T cell repertoires in COVID-19. The data were produced by immunoSEQ multiplex PCR, yet TCRdb's version contains in-frame clones alone and is incomplete. The data contain approximately 380,000 clones, 85% of them seen just once; the ten biggest clones take up 3.5% to 4%. Sequencing was performed on peripheral blood. These receptors were obtained from a woman aged 18-29 years with acute or convalescent COVID-19.

The chain carries TRBV3-1 (or the pseudogene TRBV3-2) and TRBJ2-7; weak D call: TRBD2 (5 bases). From germline, CDR1 is LGHDT and CDR2 YNNKEL (reference sequence). The CDR3 is made up of 14 amino acids. Trimming stripped 3 bases from V and 5 bases from J, with 14 bases between. The CDR3 reads CASSQGSFGNEQYF. CDR3 coding DNA: TGTGCCAGCAGCCAGGGATCTTTCGGGAACGAGCAGTACTTC.

The chain combines TRBV7-3 with TRBJ1-2; 8 bases match TRBD1. J was trimmed by 6 bases and V by 5 bases; bases with no gene match: 5. Germline V gene sequence: CDR1 SGHTA, CDR2 FQGTGA. CDR3 size: 13 residues. The CDR3 here is CASSATGEDGYTF. In DNA, the CDR3 is TGTGCCAGCAGCGCGACAGGGGAGGATGGCTACACCTTC. Full variable domain (outside the CDR3, taken from reference TRBV7-3 and TRBJ1-2): GAGVSQTPSNKVTEKGKYVELRCDPISGHTALYWYRQSLGQGPEFLIYFQGTGAADDSGLPNDRFFAVRPEGSVSTLKIQRTERGDSAVYLCASSATGEDGYTFGSGTRLTVV.

V and J are TRBV6-6 and TRBJ1-1; D is unresolved. The CDR3 length is 13 residues. Germline CDR1 MNHNY, CDR2 SVGAGI (reference sequence). V was cut by 6 bases and J by 5 bases, with 13 bases left in between. The CDR3 spells CASSYTQDTEAFF. The CDR3 DNA reads TGTGCCAGCAGCTATACCCAGGATACTGAAGCTTTCTTT.

The chain employs TRBV30 and TRBJ2-2, with TRBD2 identical over 8 bases. J gave up 9 bases and V 4 bases, and 13 bases lay outside the gene matches. This CDR3 is 15 amino acids long. Germline CDR1 GTSNPN, CDR2 SVGIG (reference sequence). The CDR3 loop is CAWNAGGAGSRELFF. CDR3 DNA: TGTGCCTGGAACGCGGGGGGCGCCGGCTCAAGGGAGCTGTTTTTT.

The rearrangement links TRBV11-2 to TRBJ1-1; no firm D call. CDR1 is SGHAT, CDR2 FQNNGV, per germline. V lost 0 bases and J 1 base, leaving 6 bases between the germline ends. The CDR3 has 14 residues. CDR3 nucleotide sequence: TGTGCCAGCAGCTTAGAGAGAGGGAACACTGAAGCTTTCTTT. Protein: CASSLERGNTEAFF. Full variable domain (outside the CDR3, taken from reference TRBV11-2 and TRBJ1-1): EAGVAQSPRYKIIEKRQSVAFWCNPISGHATLYWYQQILGQGPKLLIQFQNNGVVDDSQLPKDRFSAERLKGVDSTLKIQPAKLEDSAVYLCASSLERGNTEAFFGQGTRLTVV.

V usage is TRBV3-1 (or the pseudogene TRBV3-2) and J usage is TRBJ2-5; 9 bases agree with TRBD2. CDR3 length equals 16 residues. Germline V gene data show CDR1 as LGHDT and CDR2 as YNNKEL (reference sequence). J was trimmed by 5 bases and V by 1 base; bases with no gene match: 8. CDR3 bases: TGTGCCAGCAGCCAAGGAGCGGGAGGCCCCCTCGAGACCCAGTACTTC. Its protein is CASSQGAGGPLETQYF.

J is TRBJ2-3 and V is TRBV10-3; D is possibly TRBD2 (5 bases). The germline V gene encodes CDR1 ENHRY and CDR2 SYGVKD. The CDR3 runs to 15 residues. Deletions cut 4 bases from V and 4 bases from J, with 15 bases between. Here the CDR3 reads CAISGTDSGSDTQYF. The CDR3 nucleotides are TGTGCCATCAGTGGGACTGATTCCGGATCAGATACGCAGTATTTT.

The chain uses TRBV7-3 and TRBJ2-1, with 7 bases matching TRBD1. The CDR3 spans 15 residues. The V gene end was trimmed by 2 bases and the J gene end by 3 bases; junction bases not matched to a gene: 4. In germline, CDR1 is SGHTA, CDR2 FQGTGA. The CDR3 sequence: CASSLQGGGYNEQFF. The CDR3 DNA is TGTGCCAGCAGCTTACAAGGGGGCGGCTACAATGAGCAGTTCTTC.

This clone was counted only a few times. Other DNA sequences in the same sample also yield this CDR3. This chain uses TRBV5-1 with TRBJ1-1, with D unresolved. Germline assignment: CDR1 SGHRS and CDR2 YFSETQ. The CDR3 has 14 residues. Trimming left V 0 bases short and J 0 bases short, with 6 bases between. CDR3 DNA sequence: TGCGCCAGCAGCTTGGGAGTCATGAACACTGAAGCTTTCTTT. This codes for CASSLGVMNTEAFF.

V is TRBV27 and J is TRBJ2-7; 11 bases line up with TRBD1. The CDR3 length is 14 residues. Germline V gene sequence: CDR1 MNHEY, CDR2 SMNVEV (reference sequence). V gave up 8 bases and J gave up 3 bases; unmatched junction bases: 6. The CDR3 loop is CASRRTGGNYEQYF. CDR3 nucleotides: TGTGCCAGCCGAAGGACAGGGGGCAACTACGAGCAGTACTTC.

The chain uses TRBV11-2 and TRBJ2-7; 7 bases map to TRBD2. J gave up 4 bases and V 4 bases, and 22 bases lay outside the gene matches. The CDR3 runs 19 residues. In germline, CDR1 is SGHAT, CDR2 FQNNGV. This chain's CDR3 is CASSSGGRGSGRTRYEQYF. The CDR3 DNA reads TGTGCCAGCAGCTCCGGGGGGAGGGGAAGTGGTAGGACTAGGTACGAGCAGTACTTC.

This clone was found a few times. The rearrangement joins TRBV19 to TRBJ1-5; 7 bases map to TRBD1. The CDR3 has 15 amino acids. The V gene end was trimmed by 10 bases and the J gene end by 0 bases; junction bases not matched to a gene: 9. Germline V gene lookup returns CDR1 LNHDA and CDR2 SQIVND (reference sequence). Written as DNA, the CDR3 is TGTGCCACAACAGGGGAAAGCGGTAGCAATCAGCCCCAGCATTTT. Translating it yields CATTGESGSNQPQHF.

This chain uses TRBV6-5 with TRBJ1-1, with 10 bases that match TRBD1. The germline CDR1 and CDR2 sequences are MNHEY and SVGAGI. The CDR3 length is 14 residues. The ends lost 6 bases at V and 9 bases at J; junction bases unmatched: 10. The chain's CDR3 is CASSPGTGAWQAFF. The CDR3 coding sequence is TGTGCCAGCAGCCCCGGGACAGGGGCCTGGCAAGCTTTCTTT.

This clone was recorded only once. The rearrangement links TRBV29-1 to TRBJ1-1, with D perhaps TRBD1 (5 bases). The V gene's germline CDR1 is SQVTM and CDR2 ANQGSEA. Trimming shortened V by 3 bases and J by 0 bases, and 14 bases separated the two germline ends. The CDR3 runs 15 residues. The CDR3 reads CSVDDRGGLNTEAFF. The CDR3 nucleotides are TGCAGCGTTGATGACCGCGGGGGATTGAACACTGAAGCTTTCTTT.

The V call is TRBV12-3 or TRBV12-4, the J call TRBJ2-5; D is ambiguous. This CDR3 is built from 13 residues. V lost 1 base to trimming and J lost 1 base, with 4 bases between them. The CDR3 DNA is TGTGCCAGCAGTTTAGGGGCCCAAGAGACCCAGTACTTC. It encodes CASSLGAQETQYF.